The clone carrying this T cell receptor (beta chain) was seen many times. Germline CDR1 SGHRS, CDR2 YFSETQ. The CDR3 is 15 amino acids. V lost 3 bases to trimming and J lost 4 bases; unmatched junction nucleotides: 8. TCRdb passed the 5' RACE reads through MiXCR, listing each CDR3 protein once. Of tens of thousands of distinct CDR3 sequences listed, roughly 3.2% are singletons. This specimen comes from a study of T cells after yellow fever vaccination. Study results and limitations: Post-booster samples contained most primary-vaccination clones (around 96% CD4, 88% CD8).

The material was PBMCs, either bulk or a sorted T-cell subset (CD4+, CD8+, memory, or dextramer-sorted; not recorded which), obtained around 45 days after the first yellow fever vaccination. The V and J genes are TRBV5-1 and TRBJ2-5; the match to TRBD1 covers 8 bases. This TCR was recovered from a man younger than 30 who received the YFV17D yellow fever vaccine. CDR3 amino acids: CASSWAGGHGETQYF. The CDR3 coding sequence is TGCGCCAGCAGCTGGGCAGGGGGCCATGGAGAGACCCAGTACTTC.